One sample yielded the 15 T cell receptor beta chains listed below, sequenced in a study of T cell repertoires in cytomegalovirus infection. TCRdb itself ran the reads through MiXCR, one entry per CDR3 protein. The sample holds about 260,000 distinct CDR3 sequences, 12% to 15% seen once. The sequencing input was PBMCs. The source of these receptors is a human donor in good health (CMV status not recorded). Some clones in this sample may be carry-over from other donors' samples.

This clonotype was picked up many times. The chain links TRBV2 to TRBJ1-5; D remains ambiguous. Germline-derived CDR1 and CDR2 are SNHLY and FYNNEI. The CDR3 totals 17 residues. V lost 1 base, J lost 0 bases, and 13 bases lay in between. The DNA for the CDR3 is TGTGCCAGCAGTGAAGTAGATACAGTGTATAGCAATCAGCCCCAGCATTTT. It translates to CASSEVDTVYSNQPQHF.

This chain uses TRBV7-6 with TRBJ2-7; D possibly corresponds to TRBD2 (5 bases). The CDR3 consists of 13 residues. V dropped 5 bases and J dropped 5 bases, with 13 bases sitting between them. Germline V gene lookup returns CDR1 SGHVS and CDR2 FNYEAQ. DNA for the CDR3: TGTGCCAGCAGCGAAGCGGTTTCTGACGAGCAGTACTTC. Protein: CASSEAVSDEQYF. Full variable domain (outside the CDR3, taken from reference TRBV7-6 and TRBJ2-7): GAGVSQSPRYKVTKRGQDVALRCDPISGHVSLYWYRQALGQGPEFLTYFNYEAQQDKSGLPNDRFSAERPEGSISTLTIQRTEQRDSAMYRCASSEAVSDEQYFGPGTRLTVT.

This rearrangement joins TRBV9 to TRBJ2-1, with 11 bases aligning to TRBD2. CDR1 and CDR2 (germline): SGDLS, YYNGEE. V lost 2 bases and J lost 5; bases outside the gene matches: 9. CDR3 length: 17 residues. The CDR3: CASSVAVLAGGHNEQFF. CDR3 sequence (DNA): TGTGCCAGCAGCGTCGCAGTTCTAGCGGGAGGACACAATGAGCAGTTCTTC.

There are many counts of this clonotype. This rearrangement joins TRBV20-1 to TRBJ2-1; 12 bases agree with TRBD2. The CDR3 is 14 amino acids. Per the germline V gene, CDR1 is DFQATT and CDR2 is SNEGSKA (reference sequence). Unmatched junction bases numbered 7, after V lost 5 bases and J lost 8 bases. CDR3 sequence (DNA): TGCAGTGCTGCTGGGACTAGCGGGCAGTATGAGCAGTTCTTC. The encoded protein is CSAAGTSGQYEQFF.

This clonotype appeared a few times. The gene calls are TRBV29-1 and TRBJ1-1; D ambiguous. The CDR3 sequence is 11 residues long. V was shortened by 7 bases and J by 1 base, with 7 bases between the two germline ends. In germline, CDR1 is SQVTM, CDR2 ANQGSEA. CDR3 nucleotide sequence: TGCAGCGCCCGACAGAACACTGAAGCTTTCTTT. Protein sequence: CSARQNTEAFF.

Ten or more counts support this clonotype. The rearrangement joins TRBV7-9 to TRBJ1-1; a possible D gene is TRBD1 (5 bases). The CDR3 runs to 13 residues. The V end lost 5 bases, the J end lost 5 bases, and 12 bases lay between the germline ends. Germline values: CDR1 SEHNR, CDR2 FQNEAQ (reference sequence). The CDR3 coding sequence is TGTGCCAGCAGCATAGGCGGGGGGACTGAAGCTTTCTTT. It yields the protein CASSIGGGTEAFF.

J is TRBJ2-5 and V is TRBV9; the D is unclear. This CDR3 has 14 amino acids. V shed 2 bases and J shed 1 base, with 9 bases lying between them. Germline assignment: CDR1 SGDLS and CDR2 YYNGEE. CDR3 region: CASSVDEVQETQYF. The CDR3 DNA sequence: TGTGCCAGCAGCGTGGATGAAGTCCAAGAGACCCAGTACTTC.

With regard to this clonotype: This clone may be a read error of a much larger clone one base away. The J gene is TRBJ2-5, the V gene TRBV19; 10 bases align to TRBD1. Germline lookup yields CDR1 LNHDA and CDR2 SQIVND (reference sequence). This CDR3 has 15 residues. The CDR3 DNA follows: TGTGCCACTAAACCTTCGACAGGGGGCCCAGAGACCCAGTGCTTC. This gives the protein CATKPSTGGPETQCF.

This clonotype was seen only a few times. CDR3 protein: CASSFGRNIYEQYF. In DNA, the CDR3 is TGTGCCAGCAGCTTTGGAAGGAACATCTACGAGCAGTACTTC. The chain uses TRBV5-4 and TRBJ2-7; D gene ambiguous. The germline V gene encodes CDR1 SGHNT and CDR2 YYREEE (reference sequence). The CDR3 spans 14 residues. Trimming removed 2 bases from V and 3 bases from J, with 12 bases in between.

This clonotype was counted a few times. A clone one base away is much larger, so this may be a read error. The rearrangement links TRBV7-9 to TRBJ1-1, with D hard to call. This CDR3 comprises 12 residues. Trimming shortened V by 1 base and J by 7 bases, and 7 bases separated the two germline ends. In germline, CDR1 is SEHNR, CDR2 FQNEAQ (reference sequence). CDR3 in amino acids: CASSLGTDEAFF. CDR3 nucleotides: TGTGCCAGCAGCTTAGGGACGGATGAAGCTTTCTTT.

In its sample, this clonotype was seen many times. The chain has TRBV7-2 and TRBJ1-1; D unclear. Trimming left V 5 bases short and J 1 base short, with 11 bases between. The CDR3 spans 14 residues. CDR1 SGHTA and CDR2 FQGNSA come from the germline V gene. CDR3 sequence (DNA): TGTGCCAGCAGCCGTAGCATTGGGAACACTGAAGCTTTCTTT. As protein: CASSRSIGNTEAFF.

The chain couples TRBV2 to TRBJ1-5; TRBD1 aligns across 9 bases. The CDR3 covers 14 residues. V was clipped by 6 bases and J by 5 bases; unmatched bases: 5. CDR1 is SNHLY, CDR2 FYNNEI, per germline. Written as DNA, the CDR3 is TGTGCCAGCAGACAACAGGGGGCTGATCAGCCCCAGCATTTT. Its translation is CASRQQGADQPQHF.

This clonotype has at least ten counts. The chain links TRBV27 to TRBJ1-6; a possible D gene is TRBD1 (5 bases). Germline loops: CDR1 MNHEY, CDR2 SMNVEV (reference sequence). The V end lost 6 bases, the J end lost 4 bases, and 10 bases lay between the germline ends. The CDR3 loop spans 14 amino acids. CDR3 in amino acids: CASRATGYNSPLHF. The DNA for the CDR3 is TGTGCCAGCAGAGCCACAGGATATAATTCACCCCTCCACTTT.

The rearrangement uses TRBV11-2 and TRBJ1-2; 9 bases match TRBD1. Germline-derived CDR1 and CDR2 are SGHAT and FQNNGV. The CDR3 runs to 15 residues. Trimming took 6 bases from V and 5 from J; bases not matched to a gene: 10. CDR3 nucleotide sequence: TGTGCCAGCAGTCCAGGACAGGGGAGGTGGTATGGCTACACCTTC. Its translation: CASSPGQGRWYGYTF. Looking up the rest from reference TRBV11-2 and TRBJ1-2 gives the full variable domain: EAGVAQSPRYKIIEKRQSVAFWCNPISGHATLYWYQQILGQGPKLLIQFQNNGVVDDSQLPKDRFSAERLKGVDSTLKIQPAKLEDSAVYLCASSPGQGRWYGYTFGSGTRLTVV.

This clonotype was counted a few times. The rearrangement joins TRBV29-1 to TRBJ2-7, with 7 positions matching TRBD1. CDR1 SQVTM and CDR2 ANQGSEA come from the germline V gene. Trimming cost V 6 bases and J 4 bases; bases outside gene matches: 6. This CDR3 has 12 amino acids. CDR3 bases: TGCAGCGTAACCGGGACAGCTTACGAGCAGTACTTC. Amino acids: CSVTGTAYEQYF.